The 21 T cell receptor beta chains given below trace back to one sample, sequenced in a study of blood T cells in healthy people across ages. A second roughly 6 to 12 cycle PCR used barcoded and J-beta primers. MiXCR, run by TCRdb on the 5' RACE reads, gives a single entry per CDR3 protein. In the table there are almost 800,000 distinct CDR3 sequences, 58% of which are singletons. What was sequenced was blood. The receptors come from a man in his thirties or forties in good health.

The table lists this clonotype with a few counts. The CDR3 spells CSARDKGSYEQYF. CDR3 nucleotides: TGCAGTGCTAGAGATAAGGGTTCCTACGAGCAGTACTTC. The J gene is TRBJ2-7, the V gene TRBV20-1, with D unresolved. CDR1 DFQATT and CDR2 SNEGSKA come from the germline V gene (reference sequence). The CDR3 is 13 residues long. V was clipped by 0 bases and J by 1 base, with 7 bases between them.

The chain recombines TRBV27 with TRBJ2-3; D possibly matches TRBD1 or TRBD2 (7 bases each). CDR3 length: 22 amino acids. The germline V and J ends were trimmed by 4 bases and 2 bases, with 34 bases remaining between them. CDR1 MNHEY and CDR2 SMNVEV come from the germline V gene (reference sequence). The CDR3 DNA reads TGTGCCAGCAGTTCTATCCCTGACGGGGGGACAGAGCCGCCTACTTTCACAGATACGCAGTATTTT. Translated: CASSSIPDGGTEPPTFTDTQYF.

This clonotype was counted between two and nine times. V is TRBV3-1 and J is TRBJ1-1; TRBD1 matches 7 bases. The CDR3 consists of 14 residues. The germline V gene encodes CDR1 LGHDT and CDR2 YNNKEL (reference sequence). With 1 base clipped from V and 5 bases from J, the junction kept 4 bases outside the gene matches. The DNA for the CDR3 is TGTGCCAGCAGCCAAGTACCACAGGGGACTGAAGCTTTCTTT. It codes for CASSQVPQGTEAFF.

The V gene is TRBV20-1, the J gene TRBJ1-5, with D hard to call. Germline values: CDR1 DFQATT, CDR2 SNEGSKA (reference sequence). The CDR3 consists of 19 residues. V lost 2 bases to trimming and J lost 0 bases, with 23 bases between them. The CDR3 DNA reads TGCAGTGCTAGACCCTCTAGCCCCCTCCGAGACTATAGCAATCAGCCCCAGCATTTT. Translated, it gives CSARPSSPLRDYSNQPQHF.

This clonotype was observed a few times. The V call is TRBV2, the J call TRBJ2-1; TRBD1 matches at 7 bases. V shed 9 bases, J shed 6 bases, and the junction held 14 bases outside the gene matches. Germline assignment: CDR1 SNHLY and CDR2 FYNNEI. The CDR3 has 15 amino acids. The CDR3 nucleotides are TGTGCCAGTGCTGCAACCCACACAGGGGCCAATGAGCAGTTCTTC. Translating gives CASAATHTGANEQFF.

The CDR3 bases are TGTGCCAGCAGTTCTTTGCAGGGGGCTAACGAGCAGTACTTC. Protein: CASSSLQGANEQYF. The rearrangement uses TRBV6-2 or TRBV6-3 and TRBJ2-5, with 8 bases aligning to TRBD1. The DNA end is more similar to TRBJ2-7, so the J call may be wrong. This CDR3 region has 14 residues. Germline-derived CDR1 and CDR2 are MNHEY and SVGEGT.

The chain uses TRBV15 and TRBJ2-5, with 9 nucleotides matching TRBD1. Germline V gives CDR1 LNHNV, CDR2 YYDKDF (reference sequence). The ends lost 7 bases at V and 3 bases at J; junction bases unmatched: 3. The CDR3 contains 13 residues. CDR3 protein: CATTTGGKETQYF. CDR3 nucleotide sequence: TGTGCCACCACGACAGGGGGAAAAGAGACCCAGTACTTC.

This clonotype was counted a few times. The chain recombines TRBV27 with TRBJ2-7; 7 nucleotides line up with TRBD1. This CDR3 is built from 15 residues. Germline V lookup: CDR1 MNHEY, CDR2 SMNVEV (reference sequence). The V gene end was trimmed by 6 bases and the J gene end by 2 bases; junction bases not matched to a gene: 10. The CDR3 sequence: CASSPGTALPYEQYF. The CDR3 DNA reads as TGTGCCAGCAGCCCCGGGACAGCACTGCCCTACGAGCAGTACTTC.

The rearrangement links TRBV12-3 or TRBV12-4 to TRBJ2-5; 8 nucleotides agree with TRBD1. The closer fit of TRBJ2-7 to the DNA end suggests the J call may be wrong. The CDR3 loop spans 16 amino acids. CDR3: CASSYHAGTGTYEQYF. For the CDR3, the DNA is TGTGCCAGCAGCTATCATGCCGGGACAGGAACCTACGAGCAGTACTTC.

This clonotype occurred a few times. V is TRBV4-3 and J is TRBJ2-1; D may be TRBD2 (6 bases). The CDR3 contains 16 residues. Germline values: CDR1 LGHNA, CDR2 YSLEER. Trimming cost V 4 bases and J 9 bases, with 22 bases left between them. The CDR3: CASSLRFRRGDSEQFF. DNA of the CDR3: TGCGCCAGCAGCCTCCGATTCAGGCGGGGTGATAGTGAGCAGTTCTTC.

This clonotype turned up a few times. V and J are TRBV5-1 and TRBJ2-1, with D tentatively TRBD1 (5 bases). The CDR3 covers 13 residues. Trimming took off 2 bases at V and 10 bases at J, with 13 bases between the two ends. CDR1 is SGHRS and CDR2 is YFSETQ in the germline V gene. The CDR3 DNA follows: TGCGCCAGCAGCTTTCCAGGGATCGGAGAGCAGTTCTTC. This codes for CASSFPGIGEQFF.

This chain connects TRBV20-1 to TRBJ1-6, with TRBD1 as a possible D gene (6 bases). Germline V gives CDR1 DFQATT, CDR2 SNEGSKA (reference sequence). CDR3 length: 17 amino acids. V dropped 0 bases and J dropped 0 bases, with 12 bases sitting between them. In DNA form, the CDR3 reads TGCAGTGCTAGAGACCGACAGGAGAGCTCCTATAATTCACCCCTCCACTTT. Amino acid sequence: CSARDRQESSYNSPLHF.

The gene calls are TRBV11-2 and TRBJ1-1, with unresolved D. The CDR3 spans 15 residues. The germline V and J ends were trimmed by 1 base and 7 bases, with 16 bases remaining between them. From germline, CDR1 is SGHAT and CDR2 FQNNGV. In DNA form, the CDR3 reads TGTGCCAGCAGCTTAGGAGGGCCCCACGGGCTTGAAGCTTTCTTT. This encodes CASSLGGPHGLEAFF.

J is TRBJ2-7 and V is TRBV9, with 7 bases aligning to TRBD1. The DNA end favors TRBJ2-5, so the J call may be wrong. Germline V CDR1 and CDR2: SGDLS, YYNGEE. This CDR3 region has 14 residues. Written as DNA, the CDR3 is TGTGCCAGTTCAACAGGGGATAGGCCAGAGACCCAGTACTTC. It specifies CASSTGDRPETQYF.

This chain joins TRBV5-6 and TRBJ1-1; D gene unclear. The CDR3 is made up of 13 amino acids. Germline V CDR1 and CDR2: SGHDT, YYEEEE. The ends were cut back, 3 bases at V and 3 bases at J, with 9 bases in the middle. DNA for the CDR3: TGTGCCAGCAGCTCCGACTTGTACACTGAAGCTTTCTTT. As protein: CASSSDLYTEAFF.

This clonotype was counted only a few times. Just one base apart from a much larger clone, this may be a read error. The rearrangement uses TRBV20-1 and TRBJ1-2, with 7 bases that match TRBD1. Per germline, CDR1 DFQATT and CDR2 SNEGSKA (reference sequence). V lost 7 bases and J lost 4; bases outside the gene matches: 6. CDR3 length equals 12 residues. CDR3 residues: CSGKTGSYGYTF. The CDR3 DNA is TGCAGTGGTAAGACAGGGAGCTATGGCTACACCTTC.

This clonotype was seen just once. V gene TRBV12-3 or TRBV12-4 combines with J gene TRBJ2-2; no clear D. The CDR3 contains 13 residues. V was cut by 1 base and J by 9 bases, with 9 bases left in between. CDR3 residues: CASSLGGARELFF. CDR3 DNA: TGTGCCAGCAGTTTAGGAGGCGCCAGGGAGCTGTTTTTT.

This clonotype was detected a few times. A much larger clone lies one base from this, so it may be a read error. The chain recombines TRBV10-3 with TRBJ2-1; 9 bases agree with TRBD2. With 10 bases clipped from V and 3 bases from J, the junction kept 4 bases outside the gene matches. There are 13 residues in the CDR3. CDR1 and CDR2 (germline): ENHRY, SYGVKD. The CDR3 loop reads CATKREVYNEQFF. The CDR3 region has the DNA TGTGCCACCAAGCGGGAGGTCTACAATGAGCAGTTCTTC.

V usage is TRBV6-1 and J usage is TRBJ2-3, with 11 positions matching TRBD2. V trimming: 7 bases; J trimming: 2 bases; junction bases outside the gene matches: 2. The CDR3 length is 14 residues. The germline gives CDR1 MNHNS, CDR2 SASEGT. The DNA for the CDR3 is TGTGCCAGCAATAGCGGGGGGGACACAGATACGCAGTATTTT. Its protein product is CASNSGGDTDTQYF.

As to this clonotype: Possible read error: a much larger clone is one base away. This CDR3 reads CSARRQGSSEQYF. CDR3 nucleotide sequence: TGCAGTGCTAGGAGGCAGGGCTCCTCCGAGCAGTACTTC. The chain couples TRBV20-1 to TRBJ2-7; weak D call: TRBD1 (5 bases). The germline gives CDR1 DFQATT, CDR2 SNEGSKA (reference sequence). This CDR3 spans 13 amino acids.

The chain links TRBV6-6 to TRBJ1-2; tentative D call: TRBD1 (6 bases). V was trimmed by 9 bases and J by 6 bases, leaving 14 bases between them. CDR3 size: 12 residues. Germline V CDR1 and CDR2: MNHNY, SVGAGI (reference sequence). This chain's CDR3 is CASSRTGNGYTF. The CDR3 bases are TGTGCCAGTAGTCGAACAGGGAATGGCTACACCTTC.